This T cell receptor beta chain was identified in a study of T cells in localized non-small cell lung cancer. Study-wide results and caveats: Heterogeneity stays possible, as sequencing covered only one tumor region. Compared with tumor, uninvolved adjacent lung displayed greater T cell clonality, ranking highest overall. Appearance in adjacent lung was seen for a median about 59 of the top 100 tumor clones. Blood T cell density predicted longer survival; adjacent-lung clonality, shorter.

Sequencing was performed with immunoSEQ multiplex PCR; in TCRdb, only in-frame clones are kept and a portion is missing. The data show roughly 77,000 clones, with approximately 90% seen just once and approximately 22% held by the top ten. Note on this clone: Its antigen is still unknown.

Trimming at V came to 3 bases and at J to 5 bases, leaving 6 bases not matched to a gene. Germline V gene lookup returns CDR1 MNHNS and CDR2 SASEGT. CDR3 length: 14 residues. Specimen: peripheral blood, collected before any cancer treatment. The clonotype originates from a woman aged 35 to 70 with stage I squamous cell lung carcinoma. This chain connects TRBV6-1 to TRBJ1-1; 7 nucleotides align to TRBD1. CDR3 nucleotides: TGTGCCAGCAGTGACCAGACAGGGATAACTGAAGCTTTCTTT. This codes for CASSDQTGITEAFF.